One sample yielded the 2 T cell receptor beta chains listed below, sequenced in a study of CD8+ T cells in alopecia areata. Treatment denoted: oral pan-JAK inhibitor, 5-10 mg twice daily. Following extraction, RNA underwent reverse transcription to cDNA, which served as the sequencing template. Libraries were prepared by immunoSEQ multiplex PCR; TCRdb keeps only in-frame clonotypes and omits some of them. The table lists 150,000 to 200,000 clones, less than 70% of them singletons. The sample was CD4+ T cells sorted from blood, taken at approximately week 49, from a patient treated with tofacitinib. The receptors shown here come from a human donor with alopecia areata.

This clone has only one observation. The chain is built from TRBV7-6 and TRBJ1-4; a possible D gene is TRBD1 (6 bases). CDR1 and CDR2 from the germline V gene are SGHVS and FNYEAQ. The CDR3 spans 15 residues. Trimming shortened V by 4 bases and J by 6 bases, and 15 bases separated the two germline ends. The CDR3 DNA reads as TGTGCCAGCAGCTATTCCGGGACACCCTATGAAAAACTGTTTTTT. This encodes CASSYSGTPYEKLFF.

This chain links TRBV29-1 with TRBJ2-1; 11 bases match TRBD2. Germline CDR1 is SQVTM and CDR2 is ANQGSEA. This CDR3 has 14 amino acids. The CDR3 DNA is TGCAGTGCCTCCGGGACTAGCGGATACAATGAGCAGTTCTTC. Its protein product is CSASGTSGYNEQFF.